The 10 T cell receptor beta chains below all came from one sample that was sequenced in a study of shared clonotypes between healthy human individuals. Produced via immunoSEQ multiplex PCR; TCRdb's table is partial and in-frame only. The sample contains about 2.4 million clones, approximately 94% of which appear only once. The sequenced sample was naive CD4+ T cells from PBMCs. Subset noted: CD45RA+ positively selected. These receptors all come from a man younger than 35 in good health. Some clones in this sample may be carry-over from other donors' samples.

This clone was seen only once. For the CDR3, the DNA is TGTGCCAGCAGTCCCCACTCCGACAGGGTTCGGGGCTACACCTTC. It translates to CASSPHSDRVRGYTF. The chain carries TRBV6-6 and TRBJ1-2, with 7 nucleotides matching TRBD1. The junction had 14 bases not matched to a gene; V was cut back by 5 bases and J by 8 bases. Germline V lookup: CDR1 MNHNY, CDR2 SVGAGI (reference sequence). This CDR3 comprises 15 residues.

The chain couples TRBV7-9 to TRBJ1-2; 7 nucleotides align to TRBD1. The germline V gene encodes CDR1 SEHNR and CDR2 FQNEAQ (reference sequence). The CDR3 has 15 residues. V was pared by 1 base and J by 4 bases, with 6 bases of the junction left unmatched. CDR3 sequence: CASSLEGGQFYGYTF. CDR3 nucleotide sequence: TGTGCCAGCAGCTTAGAAGGGGGACAGTTCTATGGCTACACCTTC.

This clone was found a few times. This sequence joins TRBV10-3 and TRBJ1-1, with D tentatively TRBD1 (6 bases). CDR1 is ENHRY and CDR2 is SYGVKD in the germline V gene. The ends were cut back, 7 bases at V and 2 bases at J, with 14 bases in the middle. CDR3 size: 14 residues. CDR3 amino acids: CAIKGGLANTEAFF. The DNA for the CDR3 is TGTGCCATCAAGGGGGGCCTGGCCAACACTGAAGCTTTCTTT.

V and J are TRBV5-1 and TRBJ2-7; 10 nucleotides agree with TRBD2. This CDR3 comprises 17 residues. V shed 3 bases and J 1 base; nucleotides not matched to a gene: 10. From germline, CDR1 is SGHRS and CDR2 YFSETQ. Written as DNA, the CDR3 is TGCGCCAGCAGCTCGAAACTTACTAGCGGGGCTTCCTACGAGCAGTACTTC. It translates to CASSSKLTSGASYEQYF.

The V and J genes are TRBV29-1 and TRBJ2-1, with no clear D. The germline CDR1 and CDR2 sequences are SQVTM and ANQGSEA. The CDR3 spans 14 residues. Trimming cost V 7 bases and J 5 bases, with 18 bases left between them. In DNA, the CDR3 is TGCAGCGCCCCCGCCCCCAGATTCGACAATGAGCAGTTCTTC. It is translated as CSAPAPRFDNEQFF.

V usage is TRBV29-1 and J usage is TRBJ2-3; unclear D gene. Germline assignment: CDR1 SQVTM and CDR2 ANQGSEA. V was shortened by 3 bases and J by 3 bases, with 10 bases between the two germline ends. The CDR3 sequence is 13 residues long. CDR3 DNA sequence: TGCAGCGTTGAGACCCCAGCAACAGATACGCAGTATTTT. It codes for CSVETPATDTQYF.

The chain links TRBV9 to TRBJ2-5; D call uncertain. V was trimmed by 2 bases and J by 5 bases, leaving 16 bases between them. The CDR3 is made up of 15 amino acids. CDR1 and CDR2 (germline): SGDLS, YYNGEE. In DNA form, the CDR3 reads TGTGCCAGCAGCGTGACGGCTCGAGGATGGGAGACCCAGTACTTC. Protein: CASSVTARGWETQYF.

The chain couples TRBV6-5 to TRBJ2-5; TRBD1 agrees at 7 bases. The CDR3 is 15 amino acids. Trimming at V came to 6 bases and at J to 4 bases, leaving 11 bases not matched to a gene. Germline values: CDR1 MNHEY, CDR2 SVGAGI. CDR3 residues: CASSPDRDEGETQYF. Here the CDR3 DNA reads TGTGCCAGCAGCCCAGACAGGGATGAGGGAGAGACCCAGTACTTC.

The chain couples TRBV9 to TRBJ1-4, with D uncertain. The CDR3 is 14 residues long. Trimming stripped 4 bases from V and 9 bases from J, with 16 bases between. The germline gives CDR1 SGDLS, CDR2 YYNGEE. CDR3 sequence: CASSPPGAHQKLFF. DNA of the CDR3: TGTGCCAGCAGCCCCCCGGGAGCTCATCAAAAACTGTTTTTT.

The chain combines TRBV11-2 with TRBJ1-5, with D maybe TRBD1 (6 bases). The CDR3 totals 15 residues. CDR1 is SGHAT, CDR2 FQNNGV, per germline. V dropped 5 bases and J dropped 3 bases, with 14 bases sitting between them. This CDR3 is CASSPAGTTNQPQHF. DNA of the CDR3: TGTGCCAGCAGCCCAGCCGGGACAACCAATCAGCCCCAGCATTTT.